This T cell receptor beta chain was retrieved from a study of blood T cell repertoires in COVID-19. Looking at the study overall: Collection of acute and convalescent COVID-19 samples took place in the United States, Italy and Spain.

After removal of 5 bases from V and 0 bases from J, the junction contained 6 bases not matched to a gene. This CDR3 spans 15 amino acids. Germline loops: CDR1 ENHRY, CDR2 SYGVKD. Those enrolled, adults aged about 18 to 95 years, came from roughly 23 US areas. Participants reported their clinical history, and cohort assignment relied on those reports. Either two negative PCRs, clearance, or symptom resolution qualified Cohort 3 donors as recovered. Clones were sequenced by immunoSEQ multiplex PCR, and TCRdb holds only the in-frame ones, with some missing. The sample holds some 370,000 clones, around four fifths seen once.

This chain connects TRBV10-3 to TRBJ1-2, with 7 positions matching TRBD1. The material sequenced was PBMCs or T cells enriched from blood (not recorded which). The receptor was isolated from a woman aged 50 to 60 who had recovered from COVID-19. The CDR3 region has the DNA TGTGCCATCAGTCCCTCCGGGACAGCTAACTATGGCTACACCTTC. Amino acids: CAISPSGTANYGYTF.